Each of the 20 T cell receptor beta chains below was sequenced from the same sample in a study of blood T cell repertoires in COVID-19. Here immunoSEQ multiplex PCR was the method, and the copy in TCRdb shows in-frame clones only, minus some. The table lists some 530,000 clones, around 85% of them singletons. Sequencing input: PBMCs or T cells enriched from blood (not recorded which). These receptors originate from a woman in her sixties or seventies who had recovered from COVID-19.

The V call is TRBV5-4, the J call TRBJ1-2; 9 nucleotides line up with TRBD1. J was trimmed by 4 bases and V by 4 bases; bases with no gene match: 5. Germline CDR1 SGHNT, CDR2 YYREEE (reference sequence). The CDR3 runs 14 residues. CDR3 nucleotide sequence: TGTGCCAGCAGCCGGGACAGGGCTCCCTATGGCTACACCTTC. Its protein is CASSRDRAPYGYTF.

This clone was counted between two and nine times. V and J are TRBV7-8 and TRBJ1-1, with 7 positions matching TRBD1. This CDR3 region has 15 residues. Looked up from germline, CDR1 is SGHVS and CDR2 is FQNEAQ. Trimming removed 5 bases from V and 1 base from J; junction bases left unmatched: 7. CDR3 sequence (DNA): TGTGCCAGCAGCCCCTCGGGACAGCCGAACACTGAAGCTTTCTTT. This sequence encodes CASSPSGQPNTEAFF.

The chain employs TRBV24-1 and TRBJ2-7; possible D gene TRBD1, 6 bases. The CDR3 sequence is 17 residues long. Trimming took 6 bases from V and 2 from J, leaving 22 bases between them. CDR1 KGHDR and CDR2 SFDVKD come from the germline V gene. CDR3 in amino acids: CATSFPTLAPGAYEQYV. In DNA form, the CDR3 reads TGTGCCACCAGTTTCCCTACCCTAGCTCCAGGGGCCTACGAGCAGTACGTC.

The chain links TRBV11-2 to TRBJ2-1; 8 bases match TRBD2. The germline CDR1 and CDR2 sequences are SGHAT and FQNNGV. With V trimmed by 1 base and J by 5 bases, 7 bases remained unmatched. The CDR3 is made up of 16 amino acids. In DNA, the CDR3 is TGTGCCAGCAGCTTAGTGGTAGCGGGACTTGACAATGAGCAGTTCTTC. Protein: CASSLVVAGLDNEQFF.

This clone has a handful of counts. The chain recombines TRBV15 with TRBJ1-5; 7 nucleotides align to TRBD1. The V and J ends lost 3 bases and 2 bases, in that order; junction bases with no gene match: 13. From germline, CDR1 is LNHNV and CDR2 YYDKDF (reference sequence). CDR3 length: 18 residues. CDR3 DNA sequence: TGTGCCACCAGCAGGGAAAAGGGGACAGTACCGGGCAATCAGCCCCAGCATTTT. This gives the protein CATSREKGTVPGNQPQHF.

The genes are TRBV10-3 and TRBJ2-7; 11 bases align to TRBD1. V gave up 4 bases and J gave up 3 bases; unmatched junction bases: 2. The germline V gene encodes CDR1 ENHRY and CDR2 SYGVKD. This CDR3 has 14 amino acids. The DNA of the CDR3 is TGTGCCATCAGTGTCGGGACAGGGGGCTACGAGCAGTACGTC. Amino acids: CAISVGTGGYEQYV.

The chain carries TRBV7-2 and TRBJ2-5, with 8 positions matching TRBD2. The CDR3 spans 16 residues. The V gene end was trimmed by 1 base and the J gene end by 2 bases; junction bases not matched to a gene: 6. CDR1 is SGHTA, CDR2 FQGNSA, per germline. This chain's CDR3 is CASSLDFSGGQETQYF. The DNA of the CDR3 is TGTGCCAGCAGCTTAGATTTCAGCGGGGGTCAAGAGACCCAGTACTTC.

This clone was observed a few times. Other DNA variants within this sample encode the same CDR3. The chain combines TRBV2 with TRBJ2-2; 9 bases are shared with TRBD2. Germline values: CDR1 SNHLY, CDR2 FYNNEI. The CDR3 has 14 amino acids. V gave up 8 bases and J gave up 4 bases; unmatched junction bases: 5. The CDR3: CASRGLAGTGELFF. The CDR3 bases are TGTGCCAGCCGGGGACTAGCCGGCACCGGGGAGCTGTTTTTT.

CDR3 in DNA: TGTGCCAGCAGTGAAGTAGGGACAGGTAGATCACCCCTCCACTTT. This encodes CASSEVGTGRSPLHF. The V call is TRBV6-1, the J call TRBJ1-6; 8 bases align to TRBD1. J gave up 10 bases and V 1 base, and 6 bases lay outside the gene matches. The germline V gene encodes CDR1 MNHNS and CDR2 SASEGT. This CDR3 has 15 amino acids.

The V call is TRBV5-1, the J call TRBJ1-1; tentative D call: TRBD1 (6 bases). Germline CDR1 SGHRS, CDR2 YFSETQ. Trimming took 6 bases from V and 2 from J, leaving 11 bases between them. This CDR3 region has 13 residues. In DNA form, the CDR3 reads TGCGCCAGCAACCTGGACAGAAACACTGAAGCTTTCTTT. As protein: CASNLDRNTEAFF. Together with reference TRBV5-1 and TRBJ1-1, the CDR3 gives the full variable domain: KAGVTQTPRYLIKTRGQQVTLSCSPISGHRSVSWYQQTPGQGLQFLFEYFSETQRNKGNFPGRFSGRQFSNSRSEMNVSTLELGDSALYLCASNLDRNTEAFFGQGTRLTVV.

The chain employs TRBV6-6 and TRBJ1-1; D unclear. This CDR3 spans 14 amino acids. Trimming pared 2 bases from V and 3 bases from J, leaving 10 bases between. Germline V gene data show CDR1 as MNHNY and CDR2 as SVGAGI (reference sequence). The CDR3 DNA sequence: TGTGCCAGCAGTTACGGCGACATCTACACTGAAGCTTTCTTT. It encodes CASSYGDIYTEAFF.

A single count supports this clone. The chain joins TRBV23-1 to TRBJ2-1; the D gene is possibly TRBD1 (5 bases). TRBV23-1 is recorded as an ORF, its role being uncertain. The CDR3 loop spans 14 amino acids. The germline V and J ends were trimmed by 0 bases and 8 bases, with 11 bases remaining between them. The CDR3: CASSQSDILDEQFF. The CDR3 DNA reads as TGCGCCAGCAGTCAATCGGACATTCTGGATGAGCAGTTCTTC.

The chain combines TRBV11-2 with TRBJ1-1; TRBD1 might be the D (6 bases). The length of the CDR3 is 13 residues. Germline V CDR1 and CDR2: SGHAT, FQNNGV. V lost 4 bases and J lost 2, with 8 bases in between. CDR3 amino acids: CASSSDSNTEAFF. CDR3 coding DNA: TGTGCCAGCAGCTCGGACAGTAACACTGAAGCTTTCTTT.

The V gene is TRBV4-1, the J gene TRBJ1-4, with D unclear. Trimming pared 0 bases from V and 1 base from J, leaving 6 bases between. Germline-derived CDR1 and CDR2 are MGHRA and YSYEKL. CDR3 length: 15 residues. The CDR3 loop is CASSQEYRTNEKLFF. DNA for the CDR3: TGCGCCAGCAGCCAAGAATACAGAACTAATGAAAAACTGTTTTTT.

The rearrangement links TRBV11-2 to TRBJ2-1, with D maybe TRBD1 (7 bases). This CDR3 has 20 residues. V was cut by 0 bases and J by 6 bases, with 27 bases left in between. Per the germline V gene, CDR1 is SGHAT and CDR2 is FQNNGV. For the CDR3, the DNA is TGTGCCAGCAGCTTAGAACTCCAATTCAGGGGGGTGGAAGAAGGCAATGAGCAGTTCTTC. Encoded protein: CASSLELQFRGVEEGNEQFF.

The rearrangement uses TRBV7-9 and TRBJ2-1; 11 bases fit TRBD2. The CDR3 runs to 16 residues. The germline V gene encodes CDR1 SEHNR and CDR2 FQNEAQ (reference sequence). After removal of 5 bases from V and 2 bases from J, the junction contained 5 bases not matched to a gene. The CDR3 loop is CASSGLAGGAYNEQFF. The CDR3 DNA sequence: TGTGCCAGCAGCGGGCTAGCGGGGGGCGCCTACAATGAGCAGTTCTTC.

The chain combines TRBV29-1 with TRBJ1-2; maybe TRBD1 (5 bases). The germline V gene encodes CDR1 SQVTM and CDR2 ANQGSEA. Trimming took off 0 bases at V and 0 bases at J, with 11 bases between the two ends. This CDR3 has 15 residues. DNA of the CDR3: TGCAGCGTTGAAGACAGGGATCCAGCTAACTATGGCTACACCTTC. It specifies CSVEDRDPANYGYTF.

This clone was seen a few times. The J gene is TRBJ1-5, the V gene TRBV28; 11 bases are a match to TRBD1. V was clipped by 7 bases and J by 8 bases; unmatched bases: 7. In germline, CDR1 is MDHEN, CDR2 SYDVKM. The CDR3 runs 14 residues. The DNA for the CDR3 is TGTGCCAGCACCATCCGGGACAGGGGGGAGCCCCAGCATTTT. Its translation is CASTIRDRGEPQHF.

J is TRBJ2-7 and V is TRBV15; maybe TRBD1 (6 bases). CDR1 LNHNV and CDR2 YYDKDF come from the germline V gene (reference sequence). The CDR3 extends over 15 amino acids. V gave up 5 bases and J gave up 1 base, with 15 bases separating them. CDR3 coding DNA: TGTGCCACCAGCCCCAGCGGAACAGGGTCCTACGAGCAGTACTTC. It translates to CATSPSGTGSYEQYF.

This rearrangement joins TRBV19 to TRBJ2-3; TRBD2 might be the D (6 bases). CDR3 length equals 16 residues. V was shortened by 4 bases and J by 5 bases, with 19 bases between the two germline ends. Germline V CDR1 and CDR2: LNHDA, SQIVND (reference sequence). The DNA for the CDR3 is TGTGCCAGTAGTACCCCTGCGGGGCCGACCGGAGATACGCAGTATTTT. Encoded protein: CASSTPAGPTGDTQYF.